This T cell receptor beta chain was obtained from a study of T-cell reconstitution after alpha-beta-depleted transplantation in children. Unique molecular identifiers were built into the TCRbeta library. TCRdb independently ran MiXCR on the PCR reads; one entry per CDR3 protein. The table includes some 550,000 distinct CDR3 sequences, roughly 18% detected once. In its sample, this clonotype was seen a few times. The germline V gene has CDR1 MGHRA and CDR2 YSYEKL. V lost 4 bases and J lost 4, with 28 bases in between. The CDR3 contains 20 residues. The receptor was derived from a human donor who donated a stem cell graft to a child with acute lymphoblastic leukemia. J is TRBJ2-2 and V is TRBV4-1; D is perhaps TRBD2 (5 bases). Material: PBMCs from the stem cell graft donor, obtained from the stem cell graft. CDR3 bases: TGCGCCAGCAGCCCCACAAACCCCAACCTTCGGGGTTGGGGCACCGGGGAGCTGTTTTTT. Translation gives CASSPTNPNLRGWGTGELFF.